These T cell receptor beta chains were read from a single sample in a study of STAT3 mutations in large granular lymphocyte leukemia. Here immunoSEQ multiplex PCR was the method, and the copy in TCRdb shows in-frame clones only, minus some. The table includes 1,500 to 1,700 clones, approximately 75% detected once. Source material: peripheral blood mononuclear cells. The receptors derive from a man aged 50-60 years with T-cell large granular lymphocyte leukemia. Some clones in this sample may be carry-over from other donors' samples. CDR3s include the opening cysteine and the closing phenylalanine or tryptophan. Fields, in order: V gene, clone size, CDR3 protein. A clone size is listed for some rows: how often the clone was seen (once, few, many), or a class if it is expanded.

V gene: TRBV5-1
clone size: .
CDR3 protein: CASSGDSYNSPLHF

V gene: TRBV6-5
clone size: .
CDR3 protein: CASSFGTGWMYF

V gene: TRBV10-3
clone size: .
CDR3 protein: CAISEQKLLFGYTF

V gene: TRBV21-1
clone size: .
CDR3 protein: CASSKARHFQETQYF

V gene: TRBV12-5
clone size: .
CDR3 protein: CASGLVRGQGNYGYTF

V gene: TRBV6-5
clone size: few
CDR3 protein: CASSLRDSYGYTF

V gene: TRBV5-1
clone size: .
CDR3 protein: CASSLGGIQETQYF

V gene: TRBV27
clone size: .
CDR3 protein: CASSLVGTSGTYEQYF

V gene: TRBV29-1
clone size: .
CDR3 protein: CSVAGQGNYGYTF

V gene: TRBV5-1
clone size: .
CDR3 protein: CASSLGEGAFYEQYF

V gene: TRBV19
clone size: .
CDR3 protein: CASRASWGEQYF

V gene: TRBV7-9
clone size: .
CDR3 protein: CASSLAGGGNYGYTF

V gene: TRBV18
clone size: .
CDR3 protein: CASSHDRGESYEQYF

V gene: TRBV10-3
clone size: large
CDR3 protein: CAISAFRAFSGNTIYF

V gene: TRBV25-1
clone size: few
CDR3 protein: CASSEGRLEQYF

V gene: TRBV18
clone size: .
CDR3 protein: CASSPSRYGYTF

V gene: TRBV20-1
clone size: few
CDR3 protein: CSGIGFYGYTF

V gene: TRBV30
clone size: .
CDR3 protein: CAWSMGLWNQPQHF

V gene: TRBV5-1
clone size: .
CDR3 protein: CASLDSLNTEAFF

V gene: TRBV18
clone size: .
CDR3 protein: CASTGDIGGNTIYF

V gene: TRBV10-3
clone size: few
CDR3 protein: CAISLRPGEVTGELFF

V gene: TRBV29-1
clone size: .
CDR3 protein: CSVVAETQYF

V gene: TRBV5-1
clone size: .
CDR3 protein: CASSLATGTNEKLFF

V gene: TRBV14
clone size: .
CDR3 protein: CASSQDLPGVAGTNEKLFF

V gene: TRBV5-1
clone size: once
CDR3 protein: CASSQTERVYEQYF

V gene: TRBV7-9
clone size: .
CDR3 protein: CASSPRTEYGYTF

V gene: TRBV29-1
clone size: .
CDR3 protein: CSVALGDGYTF

V gene: TRBV28
clone size: few
CDR3 protein: CASSLIGAGGLYEQYF

V gene: TRBV20-1
clone size: once
CDR3 protein: CSAPEDGYTF

V gene: TRBV9
clone size: .
CDR3 protein: CASSSGGPTNYGYTF

V gene: TRBV12-5
clone size: few
CDR3 protein: CASGLISSDTQYF

V gene: TRBV18
clone size: .
CDR3 protein: CASSPLMGYTF

V gene: TRBV7-2
clone size: .
CDR3 protein: CASSLSDLREQYF

V gene: TRBV7-9
clone size: .
CDR3 protein: CASSLGQGRDPYEQYF

V gene: TRBV5-1
clone size: .
CDR3 protein: CASSLASTLGETQYF

V gene: TRBV7-2
clone size: once
CDR3 protein: CASSWGLAPDTQYF

V gene: TRBV29-1
clone size: .
CDR3 protein: CSVEVTGGRGYTF

V gene: TRBV7-2
clone size: .
CDR3 protein: CASSISHGGGANQPQHF

V gene: TRBV7-9
clone size: .
CDR3 protein: CASSLQTGYEQYF

V gene: TRBV19
clone size: .
CDR3 protein: CASSMADRAGETQYF

V gene: TRBV30
clone size: .
CDR3 protein: CAWSGSFYEQYF

V gene: TRBV30
clone size: .
CDR3 protein: CAWSVGGDNQPQHF

V gene: TRBV5-1
clone size: .
CDR3 protein: CASSLAQEDTQYF

V gene: TRBV18
clone size: .
CDR3 protein: CASSRGLADVYEQYF

V gene: TRBV25-1
clone size: .
CDR3 protein: CASSDLLPAYGYTF

V gene: TRBV6-5
clone size: .
CDR3 protein: CASSYSQGLGREKLFF